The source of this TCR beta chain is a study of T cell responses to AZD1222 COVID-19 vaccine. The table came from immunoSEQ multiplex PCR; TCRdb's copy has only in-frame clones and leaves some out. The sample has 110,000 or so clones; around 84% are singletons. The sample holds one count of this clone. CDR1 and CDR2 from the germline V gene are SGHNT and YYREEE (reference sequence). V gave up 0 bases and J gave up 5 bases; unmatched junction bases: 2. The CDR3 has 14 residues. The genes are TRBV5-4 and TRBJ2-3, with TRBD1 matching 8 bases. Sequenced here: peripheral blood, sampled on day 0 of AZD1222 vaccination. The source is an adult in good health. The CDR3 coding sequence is TGTGCCAGCAGCTTGGGACAGGGGAGAGATACGCAGTATTTT. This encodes CASSLGQGRDTQYF. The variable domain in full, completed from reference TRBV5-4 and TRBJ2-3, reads ETGVTQSPTHLIKTRGQQVTLRCSSQSGHNTVSWYQQALGQGPQFIFQYYREEENGRGNFPPRFSGLQFPNYSSELNVNALELDDSALYLCASSLGQGRDTQYFGPGTRLTVL.